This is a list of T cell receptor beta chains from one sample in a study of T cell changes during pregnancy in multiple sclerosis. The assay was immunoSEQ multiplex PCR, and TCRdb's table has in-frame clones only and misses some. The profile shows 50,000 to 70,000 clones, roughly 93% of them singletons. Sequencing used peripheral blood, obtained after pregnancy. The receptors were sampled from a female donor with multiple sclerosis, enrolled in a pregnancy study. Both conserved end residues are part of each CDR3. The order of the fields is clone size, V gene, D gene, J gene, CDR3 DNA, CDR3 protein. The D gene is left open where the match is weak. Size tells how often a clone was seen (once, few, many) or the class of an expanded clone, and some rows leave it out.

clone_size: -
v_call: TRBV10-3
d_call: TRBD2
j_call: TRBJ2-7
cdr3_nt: TGTGCCATCAGTGACCCGGGACTAGCGGGACATGAGCAGTACTTC
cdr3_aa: CAISDPGLAGHEQYF

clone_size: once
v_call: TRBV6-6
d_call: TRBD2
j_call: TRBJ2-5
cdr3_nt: TGTGCCAGCAGTTACGGTAGCGGGAGGTCCGGGGAGACCCAGTACTTC
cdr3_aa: CASSYGSGRSGETQYF

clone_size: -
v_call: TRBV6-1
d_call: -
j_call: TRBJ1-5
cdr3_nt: TGTGCCAGCAGTGGTCCCTACAATCAGCCCCAGCATTTT
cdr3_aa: CASSGPYNQPQHF

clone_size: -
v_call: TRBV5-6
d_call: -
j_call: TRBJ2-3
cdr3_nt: TGTGCCAGCAGCTCGTGGGGGCTAAGCCGCACAGATACGCAGTATTTT
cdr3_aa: CASSSWGLSRTDTQYF

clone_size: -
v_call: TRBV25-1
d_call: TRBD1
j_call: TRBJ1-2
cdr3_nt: TGTGCCAGCAGTGAAGGACAGGGGTCGGGTTTATATGGCTACACCTTC
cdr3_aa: CASSEGQGSGLYGYTF

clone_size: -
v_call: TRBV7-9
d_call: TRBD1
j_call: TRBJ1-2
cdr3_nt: TGTGCCAGCAGCTTAAGCAGGACAGGGAGATTAGGCTATGGCTACACCTTC
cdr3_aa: CASSLSRTGRLGYGYTF

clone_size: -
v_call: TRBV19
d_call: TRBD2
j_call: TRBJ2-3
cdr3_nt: TGTGCCAGTAGCTCCGGCCTTGGGACTAGCGGGAGCACAGATACGCAGTATTTT
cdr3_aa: CASSSGLGTSGSTDTQYF

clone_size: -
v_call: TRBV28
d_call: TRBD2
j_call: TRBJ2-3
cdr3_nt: TGTGCCAGCAGCCGGGGACTAGCGGGAGGCACAGATACGCAGTATTTT
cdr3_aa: CASSRGLAGGTDTQYF

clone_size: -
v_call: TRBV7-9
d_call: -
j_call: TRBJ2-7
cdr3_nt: TGTGCCAGCAGCCTACCCGGAGGAGAGGCTCAGTACTTC
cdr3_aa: CASSLPGGEAQYF

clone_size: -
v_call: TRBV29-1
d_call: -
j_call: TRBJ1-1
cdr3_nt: TGCAGCGTAGGAGCACAGGTGAACACTGAAGCTTTCTTT
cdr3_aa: CSVGAQVNTEAFF

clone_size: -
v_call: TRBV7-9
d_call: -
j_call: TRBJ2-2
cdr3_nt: TGTGCCAGCAGCTTAGCGGGTCTCGGGCTAGCGAGGACCGGGGAGCTGTTTTTT
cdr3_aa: CASSLAGLGLARTGELFF

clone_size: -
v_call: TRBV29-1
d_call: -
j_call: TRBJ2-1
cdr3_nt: TGCAGCGTTGAATGGCAGGTACCCTACAATGAGCAGTTCTTC
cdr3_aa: CSVEWQVPYNEQFF

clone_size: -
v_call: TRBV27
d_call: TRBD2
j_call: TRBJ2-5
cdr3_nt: TGTGCCAGCAGTTTATCAGGGACTAGCGGGGCAGAGACCCAGTACTTC
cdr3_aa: CASSLSGTSGAETQYF

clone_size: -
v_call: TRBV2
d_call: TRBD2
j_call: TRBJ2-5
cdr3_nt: TGTGCCAGCAGTGAAATACTAGCGGGAGGGCAGGGGACCCAGTACTTC
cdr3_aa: CASSEILAGGQGTQYF

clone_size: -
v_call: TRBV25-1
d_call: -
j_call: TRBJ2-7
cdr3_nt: TGTGCCAGCAGTGAATGGGGCGAGCCTGCCGAGCAGTACTTC
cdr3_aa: CASSEWGEPAEQYF

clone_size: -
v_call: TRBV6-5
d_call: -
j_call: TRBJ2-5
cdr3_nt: TGTGCCAGCACCCCCCCGGGTAAAGAGACCCAGTACTTC
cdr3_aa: CASTPPGKETQYF

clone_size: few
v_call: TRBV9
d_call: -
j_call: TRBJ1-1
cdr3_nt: TGTGCCAGCAGCGCAGGGTGGGGCACTGAAGCTTTCTTT
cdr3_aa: CASSAGWGTEAFF

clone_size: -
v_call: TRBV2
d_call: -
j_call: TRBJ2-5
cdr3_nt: TGTGCCAGCAGGAGGGGCCTGAGCGCGGGGGAGACCCAGTACTTC
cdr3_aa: CASRRGLSAGETQYF

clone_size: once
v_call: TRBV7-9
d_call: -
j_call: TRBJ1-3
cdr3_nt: TGTGCCAGCAGCTTAACGGGCCTCAGGGCCGGAAACACCATATATTTT
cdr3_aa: CASSLTGLRAGNTIYF

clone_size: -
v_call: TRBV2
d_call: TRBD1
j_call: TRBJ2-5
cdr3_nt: TGTGCCAGCAGCTTACCCGGACAGGGAAAGGAGACCCAGTACTTC
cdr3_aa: CASSLPGQGKETQYF

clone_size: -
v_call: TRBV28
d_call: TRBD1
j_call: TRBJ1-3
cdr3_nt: TGTGCCAGCAGTTCGCTACCGGGACAGGGATTTGGAAACACCATATATTTT
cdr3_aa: CASSSLPGQGFGNTIYF

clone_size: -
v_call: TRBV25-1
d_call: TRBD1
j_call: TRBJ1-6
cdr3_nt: TGTGCCAGCAGTGCTACCAGACAGGGGAATTCACCCCTCCACTTT
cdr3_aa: CASSATRQGNSPLHF

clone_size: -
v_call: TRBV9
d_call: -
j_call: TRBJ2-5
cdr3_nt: TGTGCCAGCAGCGCTGCGACAGAGCAAGAGACCCAGTACTTC
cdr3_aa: CASSAATEQETQYF

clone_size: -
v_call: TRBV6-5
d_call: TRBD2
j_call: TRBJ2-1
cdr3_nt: TGTGCCAGCAGTCGACTAGCGGGAGTCAATGAGCAGTTCTTC
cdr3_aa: CASSRLAGVNEQFF

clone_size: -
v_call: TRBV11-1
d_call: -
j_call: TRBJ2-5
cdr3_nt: TGTGCCAGCAGCCCGAGGCTCTGGGAGGAGACCCAGTACTTC
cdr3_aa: CASSPRLWEETQYF

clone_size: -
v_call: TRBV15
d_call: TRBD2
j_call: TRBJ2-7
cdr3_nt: TGTGCCACCAGCAGAGTAGGCGGGAGCTACGAGCAGTACTTC
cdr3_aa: CATSRVGGSYEQYF

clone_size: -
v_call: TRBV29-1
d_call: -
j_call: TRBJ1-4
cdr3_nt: TGCAGCGCCCGGGACACACCGAATGAAAAACTGTTTTTT
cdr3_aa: CSARDTPNEKLFF

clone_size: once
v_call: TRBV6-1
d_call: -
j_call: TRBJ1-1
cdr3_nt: TGTGCCAGCATTTTGACAGGACAGAACACTGAAGCTTTCTTT
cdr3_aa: CASILTGQNTEAFF

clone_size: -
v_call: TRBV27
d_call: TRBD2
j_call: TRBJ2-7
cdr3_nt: TGTGCCAGCAGAGGACTAGCGGGAGGGTACGAGCAGTACTTC
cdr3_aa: CASRGLAGGYEQYF

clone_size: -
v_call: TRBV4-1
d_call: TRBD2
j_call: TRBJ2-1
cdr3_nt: TGCGCCAGCAGCCAAGATGTCCTAGCGGGAGGCTACAATGAGCAGTTCTTC
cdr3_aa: CASSQDVLAGGYNEQFF

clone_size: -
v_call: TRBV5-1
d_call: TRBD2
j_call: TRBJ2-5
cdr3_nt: TGCGCCAGCAGCCTCGGGACTAGAAAAGAGACCCAGTACTTC
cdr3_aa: CASSLGTRKETQYF

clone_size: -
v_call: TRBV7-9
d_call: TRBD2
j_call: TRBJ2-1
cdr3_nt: TGTGCCAGCAGCGCCCGACTAGCCCAAGTGGGTGGGGAGCAGTTCTTC
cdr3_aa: CASSARLAQVGGEQFF

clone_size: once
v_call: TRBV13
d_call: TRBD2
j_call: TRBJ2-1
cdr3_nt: TGTGCCAGCAGTTTCCAAAACGGGACTACCTACAATGAGCAGTTCTTC
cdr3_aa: CASSFQNGTTYNEQFF

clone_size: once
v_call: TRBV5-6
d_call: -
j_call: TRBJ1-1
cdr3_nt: TGTGCCAGCAGCTTGATGGCCGGCGGGAACACTGAAGCTTTCTTT
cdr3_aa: CASSLMAGGNTEAFF

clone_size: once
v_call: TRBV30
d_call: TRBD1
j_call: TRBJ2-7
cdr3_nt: TGTGCCTGGAGTCCACGACAGGGGGCGACTTACGAGCAGTACTTC
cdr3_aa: CAWSPRQGATYEQYF

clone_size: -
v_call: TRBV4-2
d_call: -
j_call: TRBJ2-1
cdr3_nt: TGTGCCAGCAGCCATCACCCGGACTCAATCACCTACAATGAGCAGTTCTTC
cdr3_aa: CASSHHPDSITYNEQFF

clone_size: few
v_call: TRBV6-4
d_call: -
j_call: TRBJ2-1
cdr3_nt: TGTGCCAGCAGTGACTTACAGGGCCACAATGAGCAGTTCTTC
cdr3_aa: CASSDLQGHNEQFF

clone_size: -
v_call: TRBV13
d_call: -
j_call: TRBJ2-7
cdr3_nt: TGTGCCAGCAGCTTTGTGGGGCGCGCTGGGGAGCAGTACTTC
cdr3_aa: CASSFVGRAGEQYF

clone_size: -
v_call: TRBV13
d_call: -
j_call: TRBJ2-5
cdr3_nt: TGTGCCAGCAGCCCAAGGACAGCACGGGACCAAGAGACCCAGTACTTC
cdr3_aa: CASSPRTARDQETQYF

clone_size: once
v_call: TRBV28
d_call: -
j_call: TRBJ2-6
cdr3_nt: TGTGCCAGCAGTTGGGGGGATCTCTCTGGGGCCAACGTCCTGACTTTC
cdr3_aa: CASSWGDLSGANVLTF

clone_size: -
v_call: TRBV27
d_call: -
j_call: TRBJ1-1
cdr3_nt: TGTGCCAGCAGTTTATCGAGGTCCAGCACTGAAGCTTTCTTT
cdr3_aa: CASSLSRSSTEAFF

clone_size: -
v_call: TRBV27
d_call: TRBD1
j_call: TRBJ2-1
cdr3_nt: TGTGCCAGCGCAGGACAGGGCCCTAACAATGAGCAGTTCTTC
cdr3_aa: CASAGQGPNNEQFF

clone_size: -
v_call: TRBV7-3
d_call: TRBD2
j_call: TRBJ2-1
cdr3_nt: TGTGCCAGCAGCTTAACGAGCGGTACTAGCGGTGAGCAGTTCTTC
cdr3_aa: CASSLTSGTSGEQFF

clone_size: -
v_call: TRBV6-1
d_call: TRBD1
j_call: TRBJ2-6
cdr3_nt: TGTGCCACGGGACAGGGGGCTACTGGGGCCAACGTCCTGACTTTC
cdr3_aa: CATGQGATGANVLTF

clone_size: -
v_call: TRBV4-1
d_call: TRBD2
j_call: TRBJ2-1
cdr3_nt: TGCGCCAGCAGCCCCGGGACTAGCGGGAGGGATGAGCAGTTCTTC
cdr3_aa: CASSPGTSGRDEQFF

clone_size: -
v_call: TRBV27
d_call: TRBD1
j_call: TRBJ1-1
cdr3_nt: TGTGCCAGCAAAAGGGACAGGGTGAACACTGAAGCTTTCTTT
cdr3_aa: CASKRDRVNTEAFF

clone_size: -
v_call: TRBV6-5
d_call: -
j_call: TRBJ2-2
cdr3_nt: TGTGCCAGCAGTTACTGGGCATCCACCGGGGAGCTGTTTTTT
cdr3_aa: CASSYWASTGELFF

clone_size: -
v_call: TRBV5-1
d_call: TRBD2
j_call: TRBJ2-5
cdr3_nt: TGCGCCAGCAGCGCCGTTAGCGGGAGGGCCGAAGAGACCCAGTACTTC
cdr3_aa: CASSAVSGRAEETQYF

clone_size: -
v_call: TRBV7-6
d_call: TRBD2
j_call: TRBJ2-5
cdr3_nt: TGTGCCAGCAGCCCCGGGACTAGTCGAGAGACCCAGTACTTC
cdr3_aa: CASSPGTSRETQYF